These 25 T cell receptor beta chains were sequenced from one sample in a study of long-term antiretroviral therapy in people with HIV. With survey level as its setting, the immunoSEQ assay was v3.0. Repertoires were generated with immunoSEQ multiplex PCR, while TCRdb's copy carries only in-frame clones and drops some. The sample includes roughly 20,000 clones, 76% seen only once; the top ten take around 9.9%. The material was unsorted PBMCs, obtained 0.5 years before starting antiretroviral therapy. These receptors all come from a man aged 18 to 29 with HIV.

This chain uses TRBV7-9 with TRBJ1-2; 9 bases are a match to TRBD1. This CDR3 is built from 15 residues. V was clipped by 1 base and J by 7 bases; unmatched bases: 7. Germline V gene data show CDR1 as SEHNR and CDR2 as FQNEAQ (reference sequence). CDR3 DNA: TGTGCCAGCAGCTTAGGGTGGACAGGGGACGCTGGCTACACCTTC. Protein sequence: CASSLGWTGDAGYTF.

The rearrangement links TRBV28 to TRBJ2-7; no clear D gene. CDR1 is MDHEN and CDR2 is SYDVKM in the germline V gene. V lost 3 bases, J lost 0 bases, and 12 bases lay in between. The CDR3 is 15 amino acids. The CDR3 sequence: CASSFWGHPSYEQYF. DNA of the CDR3: TGTGCCAGCAGTTTTTGGGGTCACCCCTCCTACGAGCAGTACTTC.

The V gene is TRBV6-5, the J gene TRBJ2-7, with a possible D match to TRBD1 (6 bases). Per the germline V gene, CDR1 is MNHEY and CDR2 is SVGAGI. V lost 0 bases, J lost 2 bases, and 11 bases lay in between. This CDR3 has 15 residues. CDR3 region: CASSYSRGGAYEQYF. CDR3 sequence (DNA): TGTGCCAGCAGTTACTCGAGAGGGGGAGCCTACGAGCAGTACTTC.

The sample holds a few counts of this clone. V and J are TRBV5-1 and TRBJ2-7; D gene unclear. The CDR3 covers 15 residues. The V gene lost 5 bases and the J gene lost 2 bases, with 17 bases spanning the gap. Germline V gene data show CDR1 as SGHRS and CDR2 as YFSETQ. The CDR3 protein is CASRIGVSETYEQYF. The CDR3 DNA reads TGCGCCAGCAGAATCGGTGTGTCGGAAACCTACGAGCAGTACTTC.

The chain combines TRBV11-2 with TRBJ1-3, with D tentatively TRBD1 (5 bases). The CDR3 length is 14 residues. CDR1 SGHAT and CDR2 FQNNGV come from the germline V gene. Deletions cut 5 bases from V and 4 bases from J, with 12 bases between. CDR3 residues: CASSVTVPGNTIYF. CDR3 bases: TGTGCCAGCAGCGTGACAGTCCCGGGAAACACCATATATTTT.

V and J are TRBV27 and TRBJ2-3, with 12 bases lining up with TRBD2. The CDR3 has 18 amino acids. The germline V gene has CDR1 MNHEY and CDR2 SMNVEV (reference sequence). With 1 base clipped from V and 0 bases from J, the junction kept 5 bases outside the gene matches. The DNA of the CDR3 is TGTGCCAGCAGTTTATTGACTAGCGGGAGCCACAGCACAGATACGCAGTATTTT. This codes for CASSLLTSGSHSTDTQYF.

The rearrangement joins TRBV10-3 to TRBJ1-2, with D possibly matching TRBD1 (6 bases). The CDR3 runs 13 residues. With 3 bases removed from V and 3 bases from J, the gap between germline ends came to 8 bases. Germline CDR1 and CDR2: ENHRY and SYGVKD. The DNA of the CDR3 is TGTGCCATCAGTGACAGGGGTGACTATGGCTACACCTTC. Protein: CAISDRGDYGYTF.

The V gene is TRBV9, the J gene TRBJ2-7; TRBD2 might be the D (9 bases). The CDR3 loop spans 15 amino acids. Germline assignment: CDR1 SGDLS and CDR2 YYNGEE. Trimming took off 4 bases at V and 5 bases at J, with 19 bases between the two ends. The CDR3 reads CASSPGGGGADEQYF. CDR3 DNA sequence: TGTGCCAGCAGCCCAGGGGGCGGGGGGGCGGACGAGCAGTACTTC.

The rearrangement joins TRBV27 to TRBJ1-4; a weak D match, TRBD1 (5 bases). Germline CDR1 and CDR2: MNHEY and SMNVEV (reference sequence). The CDR3 is made up of 16 amino acids. V was trimmed by 0 bases and J by 1 base, leaving 9 bases between them. The CDR3, as DNA: TGTGCCAGCAGTTTATCGGGGGGTGGAACTAATGAAAAACTGTTTTTT. Protein: CASSLSGGGTNEKLFF.

The chain uses TRBV7-2 and TRBJ2-1, with TRBD2 identical over 7 bases. J gave up 3 bases and V 0 bases, and 2 bases lay outside the gene matches. There are 15 residues in the CDR3. The germline gives CDR1 SGHTA, CDR2 FQGNSA. The CDR3 bases are TGTGCCAGCAGCTTAGCGGGGGGGAACTACAATGAGCAGTTCTTC. Encoded protein: CASSLAGGNYNEQFF.

This chain connects TRBV28 to TRBJ1-2; the D is unclear. CDR1 MDHEN and CDR2 SYDVKM come from the germline V gene. The V end was cut by 5 bases, the J end by 4 bases, with 14 bases between. The length of the CDR3 is 14 residues. CDR3 sequence (DNA): TGTGCCAGCAGTCCTTTGTATCGGGTCTATGGCTACACCTTC. Amino acids: CASSPLYRVYGYTF.

This clone occurred a few times. The gene calls are TRBV2 and TRBJ1-1, with 7 bases identical to TRBD1. V shed 6 bases, J shed 0 bases, and the junction held 13 bases outside the gene matches. This CDR3 region has 17 residues. The germline V gene encodes CDR1 SNHLY and CDR2 FYNNEI. DNA of the CDR3: TGTGCCAGCAGGGATGGACAGGAATGGGGGATGAACACTGAAGCTTTCTTT. It translates to CASRDGQEWGMNTEAFF.

The gene calls are TRBV5-4 and TRBJ2-1; D is unclear. V gave up 0 bases and J gave up 9 bases, with 10 bases separating them. In germline, CDR1 is SGHNT, CDR2 YYREEE (reference sequence). This CDR3 comprises 13 residues. The CDR3 reads CASSLEVGREQFF. CDR3 nucleotide sequence: TGTGCCAGCAGCTTGGAGGTAGGACGTGAGCAGTTCTTC.

This clone is medium-sized in the sample. The genes are TRBV15 and TRBJ1-1; the D gene is possibly TRBD1 (6 bases). This CDR3 contains 14 residues. Germline V gene sequence: CDR1 LNHNV, CDR2 YYDKDF (reference sequence). Between the trimmed V and J ends, which lost 0 bases and 3 bases, there was a span of 8 bases. This CDR3 reads CATSREGADTEAFF. The CDR3 bases are TGTGCCACCAGCAGAGAGGGGGCGGACACTGAAGCTTTCTTT.

The CDR3 sequence is CASSDLGNNGYTF. The CDR3 DNA reads as TGTGCCAGCAGTGACCTGGGAAACAATGGCTACACCTTC. This chain links TRBV25-1 with TRBJ1-2; unclear D gene. The CDR3 consists of 13 residues. The germline V and J ends were trimmed by 3 bases and 6 bases, with 11 bases remaining between them. Germline V gives CDR1 MGHDK, CDR2 SYGVNS.

The V call is TRBV7-9, the J call TRBJ2-1; 14 positions agree with TRBD2. Trimming took 5 bases from V and 4 from J; bases not matched to a gene: 4. The germline V gene encodes CDR1 SEHNR and CDR2 FQNEAQ (reference sequence). The CDR3 spans 16 residues. The CDR3 loop reads CASSATSGGAYNEQFF. The CDR3 region has the DNA TGTGCCAGCAGCGCGACTAGCGGGGGGGCATACAATGAGCAGTTCTTC.

The chain employs TRBV4-1 and TRBJ1-2, with TRBD1 identical over 8 bases. This CDR3 has 15 amino acids. The junction had 9 bases not matched to a gene; V was cut back by 1 base and J by 8 bases. The germline CDR1 and CDR2 sequences are MGHRA and YSYEKL. CDR3 sequence: CASSQAGTGGGGYTF. CDR3 DNA sequence: TGCGCCAGCAGCCAAGCGGGGACAGGAGGCGGGGGCTACACCTTC.

The chain links TRBV6-5 to TRBJ2-7, with TRBD1 identical over 8 bases. V shed 7 bases, J shed 3 bases, and the junction held 11 bases outside the gene matches. The CDR3 extends over 15 amino acids. Germline V gives CDR1 MNHEY, CDR2 SVGAGI. CDR3: CASTFKGQDGYEQYF. In DNA, the CDR3 is TGTGCCAGCACCTTCAAGGGACAGGACGGCTACGAGCAGTACTTC.

For the CDR3, the DNA is TGTGCCAGCAGTTATCGAGAGGGACTGGCCTATGGCTACACCTTC. This encodes CASSYREGLAYGYTF. The chain joins TRBV6-5 to TRBJ1-2, with D possibly TRBD1 on 5 matching bases. V was clipped by 3 bases and J by 4 bases, with 15 bases between them. The CDR3 consists of 15 residues. Germline CDR1 MNHEY, CDR2 SVGAGI.

A note on this clone: This sample includes further DNA sequences coding for the same CDR3. J is TRBJ1-1 and V is TRBV5-5; D uncertain. Trimming cost V 1 base and J 1 base, with 5 bases left between them. CDR1 is SGHKS and CDR2 is YYEKEE in the germline V gene (reference sequence). The CDR3 has 13 residues. CDR3 nucleotides: TGTGCCAGCAGCTTGACTGAGAACACTGAAGCTTTCTTT. Translated, it gives CASSLTENTEAFF.

About this clone: In the same sample, other DNA sequences code for this CDR3. This sequence joins TRBV19 and TRBJ2-7; no definite D call. Trimming cost V 5 bases and J 4 bases, with 6 bases left between them. The germline V gene has CDR1 LNHDA and CDR2 SQIVND (reference sequence). The CDR3 loop spans 11 amino acids. The CDR3 region has the DNA TGTGCCAGTAGTCACCGGTACGAGCAGTACTTC. Its translation: CASSHRYEQYF.

The table lists this clone with a few counts. The V gene is TRBV27, the J gene TRBJ2-1, with D unclear. Germline CDR1 and CDR2: MNHEY and SMNVEV (reference sequence). The CDR3 spans 15 residues. Trimming shortened V by 3 bases and J by 6 bases, and 15 bases separated the two germline ends. The CDR3 nucleotides are TGTGCCAGCAGTTTTGAGGCGACCTTTGCCAATGAGCAGTTCTTC. It codes for CASSFEATFANEQFF.

CDR3 amino acids: CASSTNYGYTF. As DNA, the CDR3 is TGTGCCAGTAGCACGAACTATGGCTACACCTTC. This chain connects TRBV19 to TRBJ1-2, with no clear D. The germline CDR1 and CDR2 sequences are LNHDA and SQIVND (reference sequence). The V end lost 6 bases, the J end lost 2 bases, and 4 bases lay between the germline ends. The CDR3 runs 11 residues.

In DNA, the CDR3 is TGTGCCAGCAGTTGGCAGGGGAACACTGAAGCTTTCTTT. Residues: CASSWQGNTEAFF. V usage is TRBV27 and J usage is TRBJ1-1; D possibly corresponds to TRBD1 (5 bases). Germline-derived CDR1 and CDR2 are MNHEY and SMNVEV (reference sequence). The V end was cut by 4 bases, the J end by 1 base, with 7 bases between. CDR3 size: 13 residues.

The chain couples TRBV19 to TRBJ1-5; a weak D match, TRBD1 (5 bases). V was shortened by 6 bases and J by 3 bases, with 6 bases between the two germline ends. The length of the CDR3 is 12 residues. CDR1 LNHDA and CDR2 SQIVND come from the germline V gene (reference sequence). CDR3 protein: CASSRVNQPQHF. In DNA form, the CDR3 reads TGTGCCAGTAGCAGGGTCAATCAGCCCCAGCATTTT. Full variable domain (rest looked up from reference TRBV19 and TRBJ1-5): DGGITQSPKYLFRKEGQNVTLSCEQNLNHDAMYWYRQDPGQGLRLIYYSQIVNDFQKGDIAEGYSVSREKKESFPLTVTSAQKNPTAFYLCASSRVNQPQHFGDGTRLSIL.